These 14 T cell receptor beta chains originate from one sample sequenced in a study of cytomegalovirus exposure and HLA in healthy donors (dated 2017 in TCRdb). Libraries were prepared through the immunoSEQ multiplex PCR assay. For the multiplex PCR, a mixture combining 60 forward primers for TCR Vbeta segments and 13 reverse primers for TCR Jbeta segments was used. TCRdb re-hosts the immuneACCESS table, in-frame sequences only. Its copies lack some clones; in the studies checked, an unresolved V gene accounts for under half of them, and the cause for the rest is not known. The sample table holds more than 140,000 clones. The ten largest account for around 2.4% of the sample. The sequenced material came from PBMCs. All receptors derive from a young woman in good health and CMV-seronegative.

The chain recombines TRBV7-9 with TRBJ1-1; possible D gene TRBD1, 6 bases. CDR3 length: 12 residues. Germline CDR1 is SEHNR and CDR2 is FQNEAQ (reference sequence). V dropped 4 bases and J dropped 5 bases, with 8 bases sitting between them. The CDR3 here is CASSYRETEAFF. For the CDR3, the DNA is TGTGCCAGCAGCTACAGGGAAACTGAAGCTTTCTTT.

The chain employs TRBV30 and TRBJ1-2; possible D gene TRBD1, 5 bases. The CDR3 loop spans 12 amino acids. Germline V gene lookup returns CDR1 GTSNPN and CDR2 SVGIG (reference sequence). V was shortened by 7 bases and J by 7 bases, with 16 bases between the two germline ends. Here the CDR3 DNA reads TGTGCCTCCCGGAGGGACGGTTTTGGCTACACCTTC. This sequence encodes CASRRDGFGYTF.

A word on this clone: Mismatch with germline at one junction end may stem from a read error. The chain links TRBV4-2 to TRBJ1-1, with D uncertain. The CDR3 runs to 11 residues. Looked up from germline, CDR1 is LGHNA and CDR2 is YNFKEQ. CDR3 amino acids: CASSQEGRREF. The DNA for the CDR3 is TGTGCCAGCAGCCAGGAGGGTCGGCGGGAATTT.

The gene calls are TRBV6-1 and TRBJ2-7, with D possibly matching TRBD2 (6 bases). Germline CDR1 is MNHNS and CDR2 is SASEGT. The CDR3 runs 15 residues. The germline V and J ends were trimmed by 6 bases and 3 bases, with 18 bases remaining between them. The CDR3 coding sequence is TGTGCCAGCAGCGGACTTAGCGGAGCTGGCTACGAGCAGTACTTC. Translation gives CASSGLSGAGYEQYF.

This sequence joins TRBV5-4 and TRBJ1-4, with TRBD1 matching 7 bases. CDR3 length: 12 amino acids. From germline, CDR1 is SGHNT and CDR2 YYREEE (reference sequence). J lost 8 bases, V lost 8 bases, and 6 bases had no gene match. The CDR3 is CARPTGEEKLFF. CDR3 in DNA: TGTGCCAGGCCAACAGGGGAGGAAAAACTGTTTTTT.

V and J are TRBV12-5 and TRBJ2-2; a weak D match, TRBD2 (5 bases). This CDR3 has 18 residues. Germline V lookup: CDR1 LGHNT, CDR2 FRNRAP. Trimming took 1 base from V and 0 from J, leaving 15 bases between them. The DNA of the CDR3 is TGTGCTAGTGGTTTGGCCCATTCCTCACTAGCGAACACCGGGGAGCTGTTTTTT. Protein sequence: CASGLAHSSLANTGELFF.

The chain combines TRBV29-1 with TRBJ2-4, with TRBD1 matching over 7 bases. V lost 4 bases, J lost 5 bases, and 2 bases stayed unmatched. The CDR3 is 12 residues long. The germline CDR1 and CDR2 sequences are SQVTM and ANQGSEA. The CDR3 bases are TGCAGCGTTGGACAGGGAGAAAACATTCAGTACTTC. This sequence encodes CSVGQGENIQYF.

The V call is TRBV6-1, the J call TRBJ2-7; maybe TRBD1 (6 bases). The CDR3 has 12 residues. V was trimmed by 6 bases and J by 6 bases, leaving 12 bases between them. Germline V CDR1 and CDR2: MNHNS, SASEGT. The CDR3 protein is CASSIEGGEQYV. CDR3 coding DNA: TGTGCCAGCAGCATTGAAGGGGGCGAGCAGTACGTC.

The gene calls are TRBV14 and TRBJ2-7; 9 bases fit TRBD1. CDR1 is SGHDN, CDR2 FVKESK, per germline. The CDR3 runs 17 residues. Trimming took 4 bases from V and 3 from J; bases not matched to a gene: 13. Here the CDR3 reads CASSLPPPADRGYEQYV. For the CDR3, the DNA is TGTGCCAGCAGCCTCCCTCCCCCGGCGGACAGGGGCTACGAGCAGTACGTC.

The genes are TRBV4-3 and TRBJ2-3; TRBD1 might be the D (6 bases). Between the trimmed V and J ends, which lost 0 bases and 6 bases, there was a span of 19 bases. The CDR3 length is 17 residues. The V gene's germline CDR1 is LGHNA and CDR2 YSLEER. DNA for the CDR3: TGCGCCAGCAGCCAAGATTATCCTAGCAGGACAGCCGATACGCAGTATTTT. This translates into CASSQDYPSRTADTQYF.

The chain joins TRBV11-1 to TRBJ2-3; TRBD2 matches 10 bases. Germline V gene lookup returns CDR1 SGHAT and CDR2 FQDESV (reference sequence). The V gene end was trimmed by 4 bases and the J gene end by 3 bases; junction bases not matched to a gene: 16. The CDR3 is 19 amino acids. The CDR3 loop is CASSYMRGGTSVMTDTQYF. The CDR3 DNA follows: TGTGCCAGCAGCTATATGAGAGGGGGGACTAGCGTTATGACAGATACGCAGTATTTT. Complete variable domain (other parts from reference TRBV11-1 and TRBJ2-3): EAEVAQSPRYKITEKSQAVAFWCDPISGHATLYWYRQILGQGPELLVQFQDESVVDDSQLPKDRFSAERLKGVDSTLKIQPAELGDSAMYLCASSYMRGGTSVMTDTQYFGPGTRLTVL.

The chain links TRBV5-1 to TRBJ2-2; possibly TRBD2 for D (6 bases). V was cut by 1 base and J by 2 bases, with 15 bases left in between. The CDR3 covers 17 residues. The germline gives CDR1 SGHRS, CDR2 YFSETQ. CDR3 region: CASSLTGSGVNTGELFF. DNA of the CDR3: TGCGCCAGCAGCTTGACGGGTAGCGGAGTTAACACCGGGGAGCTGTTTTTT.

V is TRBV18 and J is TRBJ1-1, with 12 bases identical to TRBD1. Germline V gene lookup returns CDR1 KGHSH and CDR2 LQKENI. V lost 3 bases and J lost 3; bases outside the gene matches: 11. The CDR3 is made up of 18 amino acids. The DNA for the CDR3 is TGTGCCAGCTCACCGTATTCCGGGACAGGGGGCGCGGACACTGAAGCTTTCTTT. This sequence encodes CASSPYSGTGGADTEAFF.

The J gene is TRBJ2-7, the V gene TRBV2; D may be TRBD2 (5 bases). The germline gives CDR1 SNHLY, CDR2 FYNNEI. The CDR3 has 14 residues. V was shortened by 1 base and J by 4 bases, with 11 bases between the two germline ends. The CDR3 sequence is CASSEEGWRYEQYF. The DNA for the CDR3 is TGTGCCAGCAGTGAAGAGGGATGGAGGTACGAGCAGTACTTC.